A single sample is the source of the 10 T cell receptor beta chains below, sequenced in a study of cytomegalovirus exposure and HLA in healthy donors. PCR involved 60 Vbeta and 13 Jbeta primers. TCRdb keeps only in-frame clones here, not all; method: immunoSEQ multiplex PCR. The sample lists some 200,000 clones; 60% to 80% were seen once. Sequencing was carried out using PBMCs. Receptor source: a female donor in good health and CMV-seronegative.

The chain combines TRBV2 with TRBJ2-1; a possible D gene is TRBD1 (6 bases). The CDR3 contains 15 residues. Deletions cut 5 bases from V and 3 bases from J, with 14 bases between. Germline V gives CDR1 SNHLY, CDR2 FYNNEI. The CDR3 nucleotides read TGTGCCAGCAGTCAGGGGCCCCCCTACTACAATGAGCAGTTCTTC. Encoded protein: CASSQGPPYYNEQFF.

The table lists this clone with a few counts. The chain uses TRBV7-9 and TRBJ1-1, with D perhaps TRBD1 (5 bases). Looked up from germline, CDR1 is SEHNR and CDR2 is FQNEAQ (reference sequence). The V gene lost 2 bases and the J gene lost 4 bases, with 8 bases spanning the gap. This CDR3 has 13 amino acids. The CDR3 reads CASSLSGGTEAFF. CDR3 sequence (DNA): TGTGCCAGCAGCTTATCGGGGGGCACTGAAGCTTTCTTT.

The V and J genes are TRBV28 and TRBJ1-5, with D uncertain. Germline V gene sequence: CDR1 MDHEN, CDR2 SYDVKM. Trimming pared 3 bases from V and 5 bases from J, leaving 11 bases between. This CDR3 contains 14 residues. CDR3 sequence (DNA): TGTGCCAGCAGTTTGAGTCTCCTCTATCAGCCCCAGCATTTT. It encodes CASSLSLLYQPQHF.

This clone was detected once. The chain combines TRBV5-1 with TRBJ1-1; a possible D gene is TRBD1 (6 bases). V was pared by 4 bases and J by 4 bases, with 14 bases between. CDR1 and CDR2 (germline): SGHRS, YFSETQ. The CDR3 totals 14 residues. CDR3: CASSPGAVGTEAFF. The CDR3 nucleotides read TGCGCCAGCAGCCCAGGGGCTGTGGGCACTGAAGCTTTCTTT.

The rearrangement links TRBV30 to TRBJ1-6; 8 bases align to TRBD1. The CDR3 consists of 16 residues. The V and J ends lost 0 bases and 10 bases, in that order; junction bases with no gene match: 11. Germline CDR1 reads GTSNPN; CDR2 reads SVGIG (reference sequence). DNA of the CDR3: TGTGCCTGGAGTGTACAGGGTGGCAGGGGGCAATCACCCCTCCACTTT. Translation gives CAWSVQGGRGQSPLHF.

This chain joins TRBV6-1 and TRBJ2-1; TRBD2 matches at 9 bases. Germline CDR1 is MNHNS and CDR2 is SASEGT. The CDR3 totals 14 residues. V was pared by 4 bases and J by 8 bases, with 6 bases of the junction left unmatched. The CDR3 sequence is CASSVLRTSDEQFF. CDR3 nucleotides: TGTGCCAGCAGTGTGCTTCGGACTAGCGATGAGCAGTTCTTC.

This rearrangement joins TRBV28 to TRBJ2-1; perhaps TRBD1 as D (6 bases). Trimming removed 2 bases at V and 1 base at J, with 12 bases between. The CDR3 length is 16 residues. CDR1 and CDR2 from the germline V gene are MDHEN and SYDVKM. CDR3 nucleotide sequence: TGTGCCAGCAGTTTACGGACAGATGGGTCCTACAATGAGCAGTTCTTC. Encoded protein: CASSLRTDGSYNEQFF.

The genes are TRBV2 and TRBJ1-2; 9 nucleotides align to TRBD1. This CDR3 spans 15 amino acids. Germline loops: CDR1 SNHLY, CDR2 FYNNEI. With 3 bases clipped from V and 1 base from J, the junction kept 3 bases outside the gene matches. CDR3 sequence (DNA): TGTGCCAGCAGTGAGGGGACAGGGTATAACTATGGCTACACCTTC. This sequence encodes CASSEGTGYNYGYTF.

The chain joins TRBV30 to TRBJ1-2; 7 positions agree with TRBD1. The CDR3 totals 15 residues. Germline assignment: CDR1 GTSNPN and CDR2 SVGIG (reference sequence). The V gene end was trimmed by 5 bases and the J gene end by 4 bases; junction bases not matched to a gene: 13. CDR3 sequence: CAWQGYRGVGYGYTF. CDR3 bases: TGTGCCTGGCAAGGATACAGGGGAGTGGGCTATGGCTACACCTTC. Filled out from reference TRBV30 and TRBJ1-2, the complete variable domain reads SQTIHQWPATLVQPVGSPLSLECTVEGTSNPNLYWYRQAAGRGLQLLFYSVGIGQISSEVPQNLSASRPQDRQFILSSKKLLLSDSGFYLCAWQGYRGVGYGYTFGSGTRLTVV.

CDR3 sequence: CASRLTGTEQYF. CDR3 bases: TGTGCCAGCAGGCTGACAGGGACCGAGCAGTACTTC. The chain couples TRBV6-1 to TRBJ2-7, with 7 positions matching TRBD1. CDR3 length equals 12 residues. V lost 6 bases to trimming and J lost 6 bases; unmatched junction nucleotides: 5. In germline, CDR1 is MNHNS, CDR2 SASEGT.